This T cell receptor beta chain was documented in a study of PD-L1 blockade in urothelial cancer (dated by TCRdb to about 2017). Turning to the overall study: Every patient began therapy around 2014 and was given atezolizumab 1,200 mg intravenously every 3 weeks. About 90% of the roughly 29 patients were identified as males with urothelial cancer of bladder origin, and a prior smoking history was reported by 18 of 29 patients. Patients had an ECOG performance status of 0 or 1 and had received between 0 and 3 prior chemotherapy regimens. Blood samples were analyzed 3 weeks after the start of treatment (second dose) and 6 weeks after the start of treatment. Blood samples gave median yields of around 140,000 T cells and 65,000 to 85,000 unique TCRs, along with a median clonality of around 0.08. The study was an exploratory multi-omic analysis of somatic, immune and clinical correlates of response to PD-L1 blockade with atezolizumab in urothelial cancer. TCR sequencing covered pretreatment tumor samples and matched, serially collected peripheral blood taken before and after atezolizumab treatment. Durable clinical benefit was defined as a progression-free survival longer than 6 months, and TCR features were additionally tested against progression-free survival and overall survival. In the same patients who had TCR sequencing, pretreatment tumors also underwent whole exome sequencing and RNA sequencing. Roughly 10 patients reached durable clinical benefit, while about 19 patients did not. Pretreatment blood TCR-seq was available for about 27 patients, at least one posttreatment blood collection was obtained for around 25 patients, and tumor TCR-seq was available for around 25 patients. Overall study outcomes, separate from this receptor: Because the sample size was small (n of about 29) and many exploratory analyses were performed, the results are intended to be hypothesis-generating. A pretreatment peripheral blood TCR clonality below the median was linked to improved progression-free and overall survival. Greater expansion of tumor-associated TCR clones in peripheral blood 3 weeks after the start of treatment was observed in patients with durable benefit (n of about 20, p = 0.022).

About this clone itself: Its specific antigen is unknown. Base qualities are not at hand, and no much larger clone is one base apart.

To estimate absolute template abundance from read counts, synthetic TCR analog templates were spiked into each PCR. TCRbeta CDR3 regions were amplified from genomic DNA with bias-controlled V and J gene primers using the immunoSEQ assay. Sequencing of rearranged TCRbeta segments was done at approximately 20X coverage. Regarding the original processing steps: Sequencing errors were corrected by clustering, and CDR3s were annotated against IMGT so that V, D and J genes could be assigned. Only productive TCRbeta rearrangements were used in downstream analyses, excluding out-of-frame or stop-codon sequences. Clonality was calculated as one minus the Shannon entropy normalized by the log of the number of unique productive sequences. Clones differing between time points or between blood and tumor were identified by Fisher's exact test with Benjamini-Hochberg correction at adjusted p below 0.01. TCRdb provides this immuneACCESS table in a form limited to in-frame rearrangements. Some clones are lacking; in checked studies, under half of them reflect an unresolved V gene, and why the rest are absent is not known. The D gene and trimming were derived from the DNA, and the V and J assignments and clone size from that table. In this sample the table shows roughly 45,000 clones, more than 70% of which occur a single time. Together, the top ten hold 13% to 15% of the sample.

Trimming removed 6 bases from V and 10 bases from J; the gene matches leave 11 bases unexplained. Taken from cysteine to phenylalanine, the CDR3 has 14 residues. Only the CDR3 DNA stays, 42 bases, in frame from base 1. The germline V gene provides CDR1 SGHTA and CDR2 FQGNSA. The cohort comprised around 30 patients with locally advanced or metastatic urothelial carcinoma treated at Memorial Sloan Kettering on a trial protocol. Peripheral blood mononuclear cells were collected from each patient pretreatment and during treatment, giving between 1 and 8 total time points per patient. The Qiagen DNeasy Blood extraction kit was used to purify genomic DNA from total PBMCs and tumor samples. PBMCs were collected pretreatment and during treatment, and were isolated and stored as previously described.

This receptor was obtained from a woman in her sixties with urothelial cancer. Here the chain combines TRBV7-2 and TRBJ1-4, with 7 central nucleotides matching TRBD1. This sample comprised PBMCs, obtained around atezolizumab (anti-PD-L1) treatment. This receptor carries the CDR3 CASRIDREVGKLFF. The sequenced DNA is TGTGCCAGCAGAATCGACAGGGAAGTGGGAAAACTGTTTTTT.